This T cell receptor beta chain originates from a study of T cell repertoires in cytomegalovirus infection. Whole-study context: Alongside well-studied HLA-B-restricted CMV epitopes, recently identified HLA-C-restricted CMV epitopes were also used. CMV infection plus the matching HLA type was flagged by public TCR beta signatures. Study findings and constraints: Across the ex vivo response, the dominant clonotypes were HLA-C-restricted CMV-specific TCR beta clonotypes. Based on cumulative public TCR beta family frequency, carriers of CMV plus the relevant HLA were identified.

TCRdb re-called the reads with MiXCR, one entry per CDR3 protein. Of 750,000 to 900,000 distinct CDR3 sequences in the sample, approximately 32% were seen once. With regard to this clonotype: The target antigen is unknown.

Germline-derived CDR1 and CDR2 are LGHNA and YSLEER. This CDR3 comprises 15 residues. Trimming left V 0 bases short and J 0 bases short, with 6 bases between. The material sequenced was cultured CD8+ T cells from PBMCs, taken from culture after CMV antigen stimulation. This sequence was found in a human donor in good health (CMV status not recorded). Some clones in this sample may be carry-over from other donors' samples. The chain couples TRBV4-3 to TRBJ2-1; D is unclear. CDR3 coding DNA: TGCGCCAGCAGCCAAGATAGGTTCTCCTACAATGAGCAGTTCTTC. Translation gives CASSQDRFSYNEQFF.